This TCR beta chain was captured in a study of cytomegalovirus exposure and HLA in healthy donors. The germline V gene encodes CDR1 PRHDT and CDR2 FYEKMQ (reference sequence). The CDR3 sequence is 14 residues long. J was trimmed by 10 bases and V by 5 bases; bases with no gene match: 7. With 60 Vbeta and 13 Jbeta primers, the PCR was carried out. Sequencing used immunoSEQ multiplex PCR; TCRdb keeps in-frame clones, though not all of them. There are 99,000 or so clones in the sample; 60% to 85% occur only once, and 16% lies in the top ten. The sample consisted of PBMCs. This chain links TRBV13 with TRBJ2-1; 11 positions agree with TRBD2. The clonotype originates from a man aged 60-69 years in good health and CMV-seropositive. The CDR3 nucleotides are TGTGCCAGCAGCAATAGCGGGGGGGCCTTAGAGCAGTTCTTC. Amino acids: CASSNSGGALEQFF.